This T cell receptor beta chain was recorded in a study of cytomegalovirus exposure and HLA in healthy donors (dated by TCRdb to the late 2010s). Background on the whole study: An earlier analysis of several hundred of the donors reported 250 to 300 Gb of sequence data and 117 million unique TCR beta sequences obtained from approximately 180 million T cells. About 280 gigabases of sequencing data and around 85 million unique TCR sequences made up an early release that covered under 750 HLA-typed donors. Of the 350 to 450 genotyped donors, over 65% fell in the genetic ancestry cluster associated with self-reported Caucasian donors. The study aimed to test whether signatures of past pathogen exposure could be identified by cataloging public T cell receptors. The study profiled the T cell repertoires of around 700 subjects by immunosequencing and related them to cytomegalovirus serostatus. In addition to the first cohort of 650 to 800 subjects, a separate validation cohort of over 90 different subjects was used. To predict cytomegalovirus infection status, the study combined high-throughput TCR immunosequencing, statistical association of individual TCRs with disease status, and machine learning. In a later analysis, previously published TCR beta repertoires from about 640 donors were re-analyzed and high-resolution HLA genotyping was added so that TCR occurrence patterns could be studied. Rather than drawing on any new phenotypic data, the later analysis identified candidate immune exposures from TCR beta sequences and the way those sequences occurred across donors. In an earlier analysis of 587 of the donors, high-throughput TCR beta sequencing was used to judge whether each TCR beta V gene segment behaved as functional or pseudogenic. Alongside the repertoire data, information on donor age, sex, ethnicity and CMV serostatus was compiled. A later genetic analysis used genome-wide SNP genotypes for about 65% of the roughly 700 donors, treating that subset as a discovery cohort. All discovery cohort repertoires had been generated on a single sequencing platform. Both class I and class II loci were covered by HLA typing, at four-digit resolution. Typing coverage differed by locus: A, B, C, DRB1 and DQB1 were typed in roughly 620-630 donors, DQA1 in about 560, DPA1 in approximately 610, and DPB1 in just under 490. About five DR-DQ haplotypes were treated as single units for association and clustering because of strong linkage in the cohort. Across 398 genotyped donors of the cohort, an average of roughly 230,000 unique TCR beta nucleotide sequences per donor were sequenced, and roughly a sixth of those sequences were non-productive. Results and caveats for the whole study, not just this receptor: Specific HLA alleles were associated with over 15,000 TCR beta sequences at a false discovery rate of 0.05 in a later analysis. Presence/absence analyses assumed roughly uniform sequencing depth across donors, an assumption that may not hold. A later analysis reported that several top co-occurrence clusters appeared linked to parvovirus B19, influenza, CMV and Epstein-Barr virus. Broadly in line with IMGT annotations, most TCR beta V segments showed up in productive rearrangements about 90% or about 30% of the time in an earlier analysis of approximately 640 of the donors. Most TCR sequences were observed very rarely across donors, whereas some public TCRs were present in many individuals. The classifier was reported to diagnose cytomegalovirus status with high specificity and sensitivity in both the original and validation cohorts. According to the authors, the approach could potentially be generalized to other disease states and immunological phenotypes. A further reported finding was that TCR beta sequences accurately predicted the HLA-A and HLA-B alleles for most subjects in the first cohort. Because some donors lacked HLA typing at each locus, the association tests relied only on the typed subset. In a later analysis, TCR association rates were found to vary across HLA loci, with the most associated TCRs seen for DRB1 alleles and the fewest for HLA-C alleles. In a later genetic analysis, fewer N-insertions in productive TCRs were reported among donors in an Asian-associated ancestry cluster than the approximately 670-donor mean. A cluster of highly shared sequence variants was judged likely to represent a technical artifact of the sequencing pipeline. The earlier analysis of 587 of the donors excluded roughly 17 rarely observed V segments, including chromosome 9 orphons, because counts were too low. The only immune exposure information available for the cohort was CMV serostatus. The study gave a list of 150 to 200 TCR beta chains associated with cytomegalovirus. In a later analysis, HLA-associated TCR beta chains were found to be more clonally expanded and to have lower generation probabilities than equally common non-associated chains. In a later analysis, most CMV-associated TCR beta chains were found to appear HLA-restricted, with HLA associations seemingly driven largely by CMV exposure. Because the 87-base-pair reads could not distinguish some IMGT-functional V segments, including TRBV6-2 and TRBV6-3, those segments were excluded. Correlated functional status among segregating V segments might be attributable to linkage disequilibrium, but an unknown experimental factor could not be ruled out. The cohort was sequenced for TCR beta chains only, and without alpha or paired-chain data the features that could be detected were limited. V-gene and J-gene trimming of TCR beta chains was associated with a missense DCLRE1C variant in a later genetic analysis, and the association was replicated in an independent cohort. A few of the identified cytomegalovirus-associated TCR beta chains were confirmed in vitro to be specific for cytomegalovirus antigens. When HLA alleles, especially DR and DQ, strongly co-occurred, attributing TCR associations to individual alleles was difficult.

Library creation used the immunoSEQ multiplex PCR assay. The multiplex PCR relied on a mix of 60 forward primers for TCR Vbeta segments and 13 reverse primers for TCR Jbeta segments. The CDR3 region of rearranged TCR beta genes was amplified from genomic DNA by a multiplex PCR assay. On the Illumina HiSeq System, the amplified TCR beta libraries were sequenced as 87-base-pair reads. The authors' analysis ran thus. A later analysis counted around 72 million unique TCR beta chains across the 666 repertoires, and roughly 9.9 million of these chains were shared by at least two donors. Raw reads were error-corrected and collapsed into unique sequences with a nearest-neighbor algorithm that merged closely related sequences to remove PCR and sequencing errors. V, D and J gene segments were assigned by aligning CDR3 sequences to IMGT reference sequences. Each retained sequence needed at least a six-nucleotide match to both a V gene segment and a J gene segment. A rearrangement counted as productive if the CDR3 had no stop codons and remained in frame with V and J, and every other rearrangement counted as non-productive. Following IMGT convention, CDR3 was defined as the stretch from the second conserved V-encoded cysteine up to the conserved J-encoded phenylalanine. Sequences without an unambiguous match to a single V gene segment were excluded from the earlier analysis of almost 600 of the donors. In an earlier analysis of 450 to 750 of the donors, a V segment was called functional when productive rearrangements were above 56.7%, and segregating when the standard deviation between donors exceeded 5%. A statistical classification framework was developed to diagnose cytomegalovirus status using the catalog of TCR beta chain sequences. In a later analysis, TCR nucleotide sequences were compared against IMGT/GENE-DB human TR gene sequences so that V and J genes could be assigned. In a later analysis, CDR3 sequences and most-parsimonious VDJ recombination scenarios were assigned using the TCRdist pipeline. In a later analysis, every TCR beta chain was defined by the combination of its CDR3 amino acid sequence and its V-gene family, and reads without a unique V-gene family were dropped. In a later analysis, 500 to 700 highly shared, low-generation-probability nucleotide sequences were removed to address suspected cross-contamination and a sequencing artifact. In a later analysis, a clonal expansion index for each public chain was calculated from normalized within-repertoire ranks of inferred template counts. A later analysis computed generation probabilities with a VDJ recombination model fitted to out-of-frame rearrangements, and checked the results against IGoR. A later analysis scored TCR-TCR, TCR-HLA and TCR-CMV co-occurrence with hypergeometric tests, applying a repertoire-size bias correction to TCR pairs. To estimate false discovery rates, a later analysis permuted the HLA or CMV assignments 20 times. In a later analysis, co-occurring TCRs were grouped with DBSCAN, and TCRdist sequence similarity was added when clustering was performed within HLA-allele-positive subsets. Repertoires with fewer than 30,000 or more than 120,000 public chains, plus five repertoires with anomalous nucleotide sharing, were excluded from co-occurrence clustering. Sourced from immuneACCESS, this table was stored by TCRdb with only in-frame sequences that have V and J called. A share of the clones is absent; for the studies checked, an unresolved V gene accounts for under half, and the remainder has no known explanation. The V and J calls and clone size are taken from that table; D and trimming were inferred from the DNA. Recorded for this sample are 150,000 to 200,000 clones; about 79% of them occurred a single time. Clones ranked in the top ten supply roughly an eighth of the sample.

The cohort comprised around 700 healthy bone marrow donors. At the time of sampling, all cohort members were nominally healthy, though unrecorded immune exposures were likely present. The donor tested CMV seropositive, placing the donor among the roughly 270 seropositive members of the cohort. Each donor provided a peripheral blood sample, and peripheral blood mononuclear cells were used for TCR beta sequencing. The Qiagen DNeasy Blood Extraction Kit was used to extract genomic DNA from the blood cell samples. CDR1 LNHNV and CDR2 YYDKDF are derived from the germline V gene (reference sequence). A distance of 7 bases separates the germline ends of V and J, which lose 1 base and 0 bases respectively. The CDR3 covers 15 residues, taking in both the cysteine and the phenylalanine. Just CDR3 DNA is preserved here, 45 bases in frame from base 1. Note on this clone: Its antigen is still unknown. Base quality data are lacking; no much larger clone is found one base away.

Sequencing was carried out using PBMCs. This receptor was obtained from a man in his forties or fifties in good health and CMV-seropositive. Recombination joined TRBV15 with TRBJ1-5; the D gene identity is not certain. The DNA is TGTGCCACCAGCAGAGGAGGCAGTAGCAATCAGCCCCAGCATTTT. This sequence encodes CATSRGGSSNQPQHF.